This note documents a single T cell receptor beta chain sequence. Its antigen is unknown. Indicated treatment: approximately 9-day PBMC culture with coronavirus spike peptide pools or control peptides (ViraFEST assay). Alongside around 9.2 IU/ml IL-2 and around 10 ug/ml peptide pools, PBMCs were cultured at under 2.5 million per well. The data are from a study of vaccination and CD4 T cells after COVID-19. Study context: Comprising six males and four females, the convalescent participants counted two Hispanic individuals among them.

Once obtained from cultured CD4+ T cells, the DNA was sequenced using the Oncomine TCR Beta short-read assay. Cultured CD4+ T cells were the source of extracted genomic DNA. TCRdb independently ran MiXCR on the PCR reads; one entry per CDR3 protein. Found here are more than 10,000 distinct CDR3 sequences, about 50% of them singletons; the top ten hold about 19%. Study observations and caveats: The researchers studied relatively few convalescent patients and omitted early post-infection timepoints.

There are 12 residues in the CDR3. Germline V lookup: CDR1 DFQATT, CDR2 SNEGSKA (reference sequence). The source is a human donor who had recovered from COVID-19. Material for sequencing was CD4+ T cells from blood, cultured in vitro. V is TRBV20-1 and J is TRBJ1-1; D is undetermined. This chain's CDR3 is CRIQVLNTEAFF. CDR3 in DNA: TGCAGGATTCAGGTACTGAACACTGAAGCTTTCTTT.